This T cell receptor beta chain is from a study of T cell responses to AZD1222 COVID-19 vaccine. As regards this clone: Antigen: not known.

Study findings and constraints: Possibly, clonal diversity was underestimated; donors were largely white British and included more females. Compared with day 0, the breadth and depth of the Spike-specific TCR repertoire rose significantly after two doses of AZD1222. Among spike-specific TCRs, nearly half reportedly target unmutated variant regions. Vaccine-related CD4 TCRs covered spike, predominating at 160-218 and 743-854.

CDR1 is SGHDT, CDR2 YYEEEE, per germline. Trimming removed 0 bases at V and 2 bases at J, with 15 bases between. The CDR3 is 17 amino acids. The assay was immunoSEQ multiplex PCR, and TCRdb's table has in-frame clones only and misses some. Of about 120,000 clones listed, approximately 93% were seen once; the top ten hold approximately 4.2%. This receptor was obtained from an adult in good health. The starting material was peripheral blood, obtained on day 0 of AZD1222 vaccination. V usage is TRBV5-6 and J usage is TRBJ1-5; no clear D. DNA of the CDR3: TGTGCCAGCAGCTTGGGTACGACACCCGGTGGCAATCAGCCCCAGCATTTT. This sequence encodes CASSLGTTPGGNQPQHF.